The present T cell receptor (beta chain) was sequenced within a study of vaccination effects on CD4 cells after COVID-19. Regarding this clone: Its specificity is unknown.

Repertoires were generated with immunoSEQ multiplex PCR, while TCRdb's copy carries only in-frame clones and drops some. This table has around 79,000 clones, around 70% appearing once. General study findings and limits: Only 1 of 255 vaccine-induced clones from healthy vaccinees cross-reacted with common cold coronaviruses.

Germline V CDR1 and CDR2: KGHDR, SFDVKD. The CDR3 extends over 13 amino acids. V lost 9 bases and J 0 bases, leaving 9 bases between the germline ends. Antigen-specific CD4+ T cells were expanded (with viral peptide pools) by the ViraFEST assay ahead of sequencing. Culture proceeded for nine to ten days, and CD4+ T cells were then isolated. Each well held about 2 million PBMC cultured with about 9.1 ug/ml peptides and roughly 10 IU/ml IL-2. IL-2 medium was substituted for half the medium on days 3 and 7. The V gene is TRBV24-1, the J gene TRBJ2-3; D remains unclear. This TCR came from a human donor who received a COVID-19 vaccine. This specimen consisted of CD4+ T cells from PBMCs cultured with HCoV-229E spike peptides, obtained before COVID-19 vaccination. This CDR3 is CATADASTDTQYF. Here the CDR3 DNA reads TGTGCCACCGCGGACGCGAGCACAGATACGCAGTATTTT.